This is a list of T cell receptor beta chains from one sample in a study of shared clonotypes between healthy human individuals. Sequenced by immunoSEQ multiplex PCR; TCRdb stores in-frame clones only, minus some. In the table there are 2 million to 2.5 million clones, roughly 93% of which are singletons. Specimen: naive CD4+ T cells from PBMCs. The receptors were gathered from a young man in good health. Some clones in this sample may be carry-over from other donors' samples. Both conserved end residues are trimmed from each CDR3. Each record gives: D gene, J gene, V gene, CDR3 protein. A D gene is named only where the DNA matches it firmly.

- TRBJ2-3 TRBV11-2 ASRSGISTDTQY
- TRBJ2-2 TRBV5-1 ASSFYDLDTGELF
- TRBJ1-5 TRBV19 ASKDRPINQPQH
- TRBJ2-7 TRBV25-1 ASSPDRGFEQY
TRBD2 TRBJ2-1 TRBV5-1 ASDDSGRSEQF
- TRBJ2-3 TRBV5-1 ASSFMAGTGTDTQY
- TRBJ1-1 TRBV6-5 ASSFLAGTF
- TRBJ2-2 TRBV19 ASSTGRGTGELF
- TRBJ2-7 TRBV7-9 ASSLGGQPAYEQY
TRBD1 TRBJ2-7 TRBV7-9 ASSSTGATYEQY
TRBD2 TRBJ2-3 TRBV2 AGNLGAGLTDTQY
- TRBJ2-3 TRBV4-1 ASSQVGDFTDTQY
TRBD1 TRBJ2-5 TRBV2 ASRVNSRTGMTQY
TRBD2 TRBJ2-1 TRBV28 ASSLGGRFYNEQF
- TRBJ2-2 TRBV6-5 ASTRGRAAGELF
- TRBJ2-1 TRBV14 ASSGQTVGWGNEQF
- TRBJ1-5 TRBV6-6 ASSFPNQPQH
TRBD1 TRBJ1-1 TRBV28 ASSSISGTANTEAF
- TRBJ2-2 TRBV7-9 ASSLDPHRELF
TRBD1 TRBJ1-5 TRBV6-1 ASSGQGRQPQH
- TRBJ1-1 TRBV5-6 ASSLGGVRGTEAF
TRBD1 TRBJ1-1 TRBV13 ASSLRQGNTEAF
- TRBJ2-1 TRBV9 ASSVGVYNEQF
- TRBJ2-1 TRBV7-6 ASSLAGTFRSSYNEQF
TRBD1 TRBJ2-1 TRBV7-9 ASSLARIGQGAKNEQF
TRBD2 TRBJ2-1 TRBV11-2 ASSLGLAGVGEQF
- TRBJ1-4 TRBV28 ASIPAGGSEKLF
- TRBJ1-4 TRBV6-5 ASSYSRGLDLEKLF
TRBD1 TRBJ2-7 TRBV5-1 ASSPERDRDEQY
- TRBJ2-4 TRBV5-1 ASSLREVPNDIQY
- TRBJ1-2 TRBV5-4 ASSLAGRGYT
- TRBJ2-7 TRBV11-1 ASSLGRWGASGEQY
TRBD2 TRBJ2-2 TRBV19 ASSLSSGRAADTGELF
- TRBJ1-3 TRBV5-4 ASSPGPSGNTIY
- TRBJ1-4 TRBV4-1 ASSASPGLALTNEKLF
- TRBJ2-7 TRBV4-3 ASSQEGRGYYEQY
TRBD2 TRBJ2-7 TRBV7-2 ASSLVVAGRRSYEQY
- TRBJ1-2 TRBV28 ASSLTKRGQNYGYT
TRBD1 TRBJ2-1 TRBV27 ASSPYTGGRSSYNEQF
- TRBJ2-3 TRBV5-6 ASGPAGGITDTQY
TRBD2 TRBJ2-2 TRBV14 ASSLLAGENPGELF
TRBD2 TRBJ2-1 TRBV7-2 ASSLVASGRARNEQF
TRBD1 TRBJ1-4 TRBV28 ASSGDRGEEKLF
- TRBJ2-3 TRBV6-1 ASNWDKGTQY
TRBD2 TRBJ2-1 TRBV5-1 ASSPGLAGGLSEQF
- TRBJ1-2 TRBV9 ASSGGGGGQPLAGYT
- TRBJ1-2 TRBV28 ASSLLGRELREDGYT
- TRBJ1-4 TRBV27 ASSSGQTSNEKLF
- TRBJ2-7 TRBV11-1 ASSSYRDTYEQY
- TRBJ2-6 TRBV6-5 ASSYSHSGANVLT
- TRBJ1-2 TRBV13 ASSFRDGKRYT
- TRBJ2-1 TRBV9 ASSPKAGIFYNEQF